This TCR beta chain was identified in a study of cytomegalovirus exposure and HLA in healthy donors. Study details: Under 90% of roughly 400 genotyped donors fell in the Caucasian-associated ancestry cluster. Study observations and caveats: Later findings reportedly placed an Asian-associated ancestry cluster below the approximately 650-donor mean for N-insertions. Trimming of TCR beta V- and J-genes showed a link, identified in a later analysis, to a missense DCLRE1C variant.

A multiplex PCR was run with 60 Vbeta primers and 13 Jbeta primers. Some clones are missing from TCRdb's copy, which holds only in-frame ones; the method was immunoSEQ multiplex PCR. The sample includes approximately 90,000 clones, under 85% of them seen just once. Concerning this clone: Its antigen is undetermined.

V lost 0 bases and J 11 bases, leaving 16 bases between the germline ends. The CDR3 has 13 residues. Per the germline V gene, CDR1 is GTSNPN and CDR2 is SVGIG (reference sequence). The TCR originated in a male donor in good health and CMV-seronegative. Material: PBMCs. This chain connects TRBV30 to TRBJ1-1; no clear D. The CDR3 loop is CAWSVTQGRWAFF. For the CDR3, the DNA is TGTGCCTGGAGTGTAACGCAAGGGAGGTGGGCTTTCTTT.